This T cell receptor (beta chain) was documented in a study of blood T cells in healthy people across ages. Together with a sample-barcoded 5' primer, a J-beta primer mix was included in a second PCR lasting about 7 to 11 cycles. TCRdb reprocessed the 5' RACE reads via MiXCR and lists one record per CDR3 protein. The sample lists fewer than 2 million distinct CDR3 sequences; roughly two fifths were seen once. On this clonotype: Antigen: not known. The junction does not match germline at one end; this may be a read error.

The study, taken as a whole, reports: Significant beta diversity loss was already apparent by age roughly 38, declining roughly linearly.

Healthy Caucasians from Russia aged roughly 6 to 90 served as donors. Drawn from each donor were about 9 milliliters of peripheral blood. The sequenced sample was blood. The source is a human donor in good health.

The CDR3 region is CAGSRLGYNEQFF. The DNA for the CDR3 is TGTGCCGGCAGCCGGCTAGGTTACAATGAGCAGTTCTTC. The chain joins TRBV7-3 to TRBJ2-1; D gene ambiguous. The CDR3 has 13 amino acids. CDR1 and CDR2 from the germline V gene are SGHTA and FQGTGA.